These 3 T cell receptor beta chains originate from one sample sequenced in a study of graft-versus-host responses after intestinal transplantation. Sequenced by immunoSEQ multiplex PCR; TCRdb stores in-frame clones only, minus some. The top ten clones hold 0.62% of a sample with tens of thousands of clones, approximately 88% of them seen once. No antigens are known for them. The sample consisted of unstimulated CD4+ T cells sorted from spleen or lymph node cells, taken before transplant. These receptors originate from a human donor who was the organ donor for an intestinal transplant.

This sequence joins TRBV18 and TRBJ2-3; D unclear. The CDR3 sequence is 15 residues long. The V end was cut by 3 bases, the J end by 2 bases, with 12 bases between. CDR1 is KGHSH and CDR2 is LQKENI in the germline V gene. CDR3 nucleotide sequence: TGTGCCAGCTCACCTCTCGGCGGAGACACAGATACGCAGTATTTT. Translation gives CASSPLGGDTDTQYF. The full variable domain, with the rest looked up from reference TRBV18 and TRBJ2-3, is NAGVMQNPRHLVRRRGQEARLRCSPMKGHSHVYWYRQLPEEGLKFMVYLQKENIIDESGMPKERFSAEFPKEGPSILRIQQVVRGDSAAYFCASSPLGGDTDTQYFGPGTRLTVL.

In nucleotides, the CDR3 is TGTGCCAGCAGCCAAGAAAATGGACTTGAGCAGTTCTTC. This encodes CASSQENGLEQFF. This chain connects TRBV14 to TRBJ2-1, with a possible D match to TRBD2 (5 bases). Deletions cut 0 bases from V and 9 bases from J, with 9 bases between. CDR3 length: 13 amino acids. Germline lookup yields CDR1 SGHDN and CDR2 FVKESK.

This chain links TRBV6-5 with TRBJ2-7, with a weak D call TRBD1 (5 bases). This CDR3 has 14 amino acids. CDR1 is MNHEY and CDR2 is SVGAGI in the germline V gene. V lost 0 bases to trimming and J lost 0 bases, with 6 bases between them. In DNA, the CDR3 is TGTGCCAGCAGTTACTCACAGGTCTCCTACGAGCAGTACTTC. It codes for CASSYSQVSYEQYF.